This T cell receptor beta chain was observed in a study of T cell repertoires in cytomegalovirus infection. TCRdb itself ran the reads through MiXCR, one entry per CDR3 protein. The table records 310,000 or so distinct CDR3 sequences, around 10% of them present only once. Unmatched junction bases numbered 3, after V lost 4 bases and J lost 6 bases. The CDR3 extends over 13 amino acids. The germline V gene encodes CDR1 SGDLS and CDR2 YYNGEE. This clonotype originated in a human donor in good health (CMV status not recorded). Some clones in this sample may be carry-over from other donors' samples. The chain uses TRBV9 and TRBJ2-7; 11 positions match TRBD2. Material for sequencing was PBMCs. The CDR3: CASSPGTSGEQYV. The CDR3, as DNA: TGTGCCAGCAGCCCGGGGACTAGCGGCGAGCAGTACGTC.